The 8 T cell receptor beta chains presented below share a single source sample, sequenced in a study of T cell clusters in autoimmune cytopenias. Multiplex touch-down PCR amplified TRB using TRB-A and TRB-B pools in one tube. TCRdb re-called the multiplex PCR reads and shows each CDR3 protein once, DNA omitted. Here the sample table reports 5,300 or so distinct CDR3 sequences. TRB was amplified from about 250 ng of peripheral blood genomic DNA per sample. Sequencing input: peripheral blood. The receptor set was obtained from a human donor with an autoimmune cytopenia or autoimmune hepatitis (not recorded which).

Considering frequency, this clonotype is medium-sized (0.01 to 0.1%). The CDR3: CASSPDSNYGYTF. The chain carries TRBV7-6 and TRBJ1-2; TCRdb designates TRBD1, a call that cannot be tested without DNA. This CDR3 contains 13 residues. Germline-derived CDR1 and CDR2 are SGHVS and FNYEAQ.

This clonotype counts as medium-sized (0.01 to 0.1%) by frequency. The chain has TRBV19 and TRBJ2-1; TCRdb returns TRBD2, unconfirmable since there is no DNA. Germline lookup yields CDR1 LNHDA and CDR2 SQIVND (reference sequence). The CDR3 has 15 amino acids. The CDR3: CASSLLAGGPDEQFF. The full variable domain, with the rest looked up from reference TRBV19 and TRBJ2-1, is DGGITQSPKYLFRKEGQNVTLSCEQNLNHDAMYWYRQDPGQGLRLIYYSQIVNDFQKGDIAEGYSVSREKKESFPLTVTSAQKNPTAFYLCASSLLAGGPDEQFFGPGTRLTVL.

The gene calls are TRBV4-2 and TRBJ1-1. This CDR3 is built from 14 residues. Germline values: CDR1 LGHNA, CDR2 YNFKEQ. CDR3 in amino acids: CASSQGETLSEAFF.

Frequency places this clonotype as medium-sized. This sequence joins TRBV13 and TRBJ1-1; the TRBD1 assignment by TCRdb is unverifiable without DNA. Germline V gene sequence: CDR1 PRHDT, CDR2 FYEKMQ (reference sequence). The CDR3 runs 14 residues. The CDR3 loop reads CASSPDRQNTEAFF.

This clonotype is deemed medium-sized by its frequency. The CDR3 here is CASSLGRSSYNEQFF. This chain uses TRBV5-4 with TRBJ2-1. CDR1 is SGHNT and CDR2 is YYREEE in the germline V gene (reference sequence). CDR3 length equals 15 residues.

By frequency, this clonotype is medium-sized. The V call is TRBV6-5, the J call TRBJ2-3; TCRdb's assignment of TRBD2 cannot be checked, as there is no DNA. CDR1 and CDR2 (germline): MNHEY, SVGAGI. CDR3 length equals 16 residues. The CDR3 region is CASSYLASGGVDTQYF.

This chain joins TRBV7-3 and TRBJ1-2; the D call of TRBD1 rests on TCRdb alone, since no DNA is present to check it. CDR1 is SGHTA and CDR2 is FQGTGA in the germline V gene. This CDR3 has 13 residues. CDR3: CASSSNLGDGYTF.

This chain joins TRBV6-1 and TRBJ2-3. CDR3 size: 12 residues. Germline lookup yields CDR1 MNHNS and CDR2 SASEGT. The CDR3 reads CASSTGSDTQYF.